This T cell receptor (beta chain) was sequenced during a study of T cell changes during pregnancy in multiple sclerosis. The repertoire was sequenced with immunoSEQ multiplex PCR; TCRdb's copy has only in-frame clones and lacks some. Among 95,000 to 100,000 clones listed, 75% to 95% were seen once. This TCR came from a female donor with multiple sclerosis, enrolled in a pregnancy study. This specimen consisted of peripheral blood, obtained in the second trimester of pregnancy.

CDR3 amino acids: CASSPPRPGTSGRAGNEQFF. In DNA, the CDR3 is TGTGCCAGCAGCCCCCCCCGGCCTGGGACTAGCGGGAGGGCCGGGAATGAGCAGTTCTTC. The chain links TRBV13 to TRBJ2-1; 16 nucleotides match TRBD2. The CDR3 spans 20 residues. V was clipped by 5 bases and J by 7 bases; unmatched bases: 17. In germline, CDR1 is PRHDT, CDR2 FYEKMQ (reference sequence).